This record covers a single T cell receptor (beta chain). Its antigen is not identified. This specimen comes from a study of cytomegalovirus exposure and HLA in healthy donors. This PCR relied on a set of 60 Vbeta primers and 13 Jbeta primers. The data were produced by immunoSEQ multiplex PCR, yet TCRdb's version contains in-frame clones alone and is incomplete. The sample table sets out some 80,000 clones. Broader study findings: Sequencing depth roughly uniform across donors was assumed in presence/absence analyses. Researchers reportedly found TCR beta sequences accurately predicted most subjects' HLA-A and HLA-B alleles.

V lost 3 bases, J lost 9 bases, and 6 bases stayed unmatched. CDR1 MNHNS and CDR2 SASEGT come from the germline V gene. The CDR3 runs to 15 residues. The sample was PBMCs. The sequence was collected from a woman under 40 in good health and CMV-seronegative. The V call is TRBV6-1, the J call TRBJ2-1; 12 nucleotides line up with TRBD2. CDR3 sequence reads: CASSEPSGRDGEQFF. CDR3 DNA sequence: TGTGCCAGCAGTGAGCCTAGCGGGAGGGACGGTGAGCAGTTCTTC.